Following are 23 T cell receptor beta chains from one sample sequenced in a study of shared clonotypes between healthy human individuals. Clones were sequenced by immunoSEQ multiplex PCR, and TCRdb holds only the in-frame ones, with some missing. The table has about 2.1 million clones, about 93% seen once. CD45RO negativity and positive selection for CCR7 defined naive CD8 cells, a population that excluded terminally differentiated effector memory CD45RA+ cells. Material for sequencing was naive CD8+ T cells from PBMCs. The origin of the receptors is a man in his late teens or twenties in good health. Some clones in this sample may be carry-over from other donors' samples.

The V call is TRBV15, the J call TRBJ1-6; D is possibly TRBD1 (6 bases). Germline V lookup: CDR1 LNHNV, CDR2 YYDKDF (reference sequence). CDR3 length equals 14 residues. V was pared by 5 bases and J by 5 bases, with 10 bases between. The CDR3 DNA sequence: TGTGCCACCAGCTCTGACAGGAATAATTCACCCCTCCACTTT. Translating gives CATSSDRNNSPLHF.

The rearrangement joins TRBV13 to TRBJ1-5, with no clear D. This CDR3 has 13 amino acids. Trimming removed 0 bases at V and 7 bases at J, with 7 bases between. The germline gives CDR1 PRHDT, CDR2 FYEKMQ (reference sequence). Here the CDR3 DNA reads TGTGCCAGCAGCTTAGGACGCAGGCAGCCCCAGCATTTT. It yields the protein CASSLGRRQPQHF.

The chain recombines TRBV5-4 with TRBJ2-2; 10 bases align to TRBD1. The CDR3 has 16 amino acids. J gave up 6 bases and V 2 bases, and 7 bases lay outside the gene matches. The V gene's germline CDR1 is SGHNT and CDR2 YYREEE (reference sequence). The DNA for the CDR3 is TGTGCCAGCAGCTTAGCCGGGACAGGGGTCCCCGGGGAGCTGTTTTTT. Translated, it gives CASSLAGTGVPGELFF.

The rearrangement joins TRBV28 to TRBJ2-7, with 11 bases matching TRBD1. Per the germline V gene, CDR1 is MDHEN and CDR2 is SYDVKM. Trimming cost V 2 bases and J 3 bases; bases outside gene matches: 3. CDR3 length equals 15 residues. DNA for the CDR3: TGTGCCAGCAGTTTACCTGGGACAGGGGGCTACGAGCAGTACTTC. It yields the protein CASSLPGTGGYEQYF.

This rearrangement joins TRBV5-6 to TRBJ2-2; weak D call: TRBD2 (5 bases). The CDR3 is made up of 14 amino acids. From germline, CDR1 is SGHDT and CDR2 YYEEEE. The ends were cut back, 0 bases at V and 5 bases at J, with 8 bases in the middle. CDR3 amino acids: CASSLVTSTGELFF. The DNA of the CDR3 is TGTGCCAGCAGCTTGGTTACTAGTACCGGGGAGCTGTTTTTT. The full variable domain, its missing parts supplied by reference TRBV5-6 and TRBJ2-2, is DAGVTQSPTHLIKTRGQQVTLRCSPKSGHDTVSWYQQALGQGPQFIFQYYEEEERQRGNFPDRFSGHQFPNYSSELNVNALLLGDSALYLCASSLVTSTGELFFGEGSRLTVL.

The chain has TRBV4-1 and TRBJ2-7; D is perhaps TRBD2 (6 bases). In germline, CDR1 is MGHRA, CDR2 YSYEKL. CDR3 length: 14 amino acids. V gave up 4 bases and J gave up 1 base, with 11 bases separating them. CDR3 sequence: CASSLGLPSYEQYF. CDR3 nucleotide sequence: TGCGCCAGCAGCCTGGGACTCCCTTCCTACGAGCAGTACTTC.

The chain is built from TRBV7-2 and TRBJ2-7, with 9 nucleotides matching TRBD2. V gave up 5 bases and J gave up 2 bases; unmatched junction bases: 10. This CDR3 has 16 residues. Germline V gives CDR1 SGHTA, CDR2 FQGNSA. The CDR3 sequence is CASSMPTSGFPYEQYF. CDR3 nucleotides: TGTGCCAGCAGCATGCCGACTAGCGGTTTCCCCTACGAGCAGTACTTC.

This rearrangement joins TRBV27 to TRBJ2-7; 8 nucleotides agree with TRBD1. The junction had 10 bases not matched to a gene; V was cut back by 0 bases and J by 6 bases. This CDR3 has 16 residues. Germline values: CDR1 MNHEY, CDR2 SMNVEV (reference sequence). CDR3 amino acids: CASSLSARGLALEQYF. CDR3 in DNA: TGTGCCAGCAGTTTATCGGCCAGGGGGCTAGCTCTCGAGCAGTACTTC.

The CDR3 region has the DNA TGTGCCAGCAGTTTAAGTCGGGGGCTCAACGAGCAGTACTTC. This translates into CASSLSRGLNEQYF. This rearrangement joins TRBV27 to TRBJ2-5; the D gene could be TRBD1 or TRBD2 (6 bases each). The DNA end is a closer match to TRBJ2-7, so the J assignment may be wrong. The CDR3 has 14 residues. CDR1 is MNHEY, CDR2 SMNVEV, per germline (reference sequence).

The sample holds one count of this clone. The chain recombines TRBV7-9 with TRBJ2-5, with 7 nucleotides matching TRBD1. The end of the DNA aligns better with TRBJ2-7, so the J call may be wrong. This CDR3 contains 14 residues. Germline CDR1 is SEHNR and CDR2 is FQNEAQ (reference sequence). CDR3 amino acids: CASSSGTAPYEQYF. The CDR3 coding sequence is TGTGCCAGCAGCTCCGGGACAGCTCCCTACGAGCAGTACTTC.

The chain recombines TRBV5-1 with TRBJ2-7; 9 bases line up with TRBD2. The V and J ends lost 0 bases and 1 base, in that order; junction bases with no gene match: 5. This CDR3 is built from 16 residues. The germline V gene encodes CDR1 SGHRS and CDR2 YFSETQ. DNA for the CDR3: TGCGCCAGCAGCTTGGTAAGCCTAGCGGGATCCTACGAGCAGTACTTC. As protein: CASSLVSLAGSYEQYF.

The chain couples TRBV28 to TRBJ2-1; D is possibly TRBD2 (5 bases). V shed 1 base and J shed 4 bases, with 8 bases lying between them. Germline lookup yields CDR1 MDHEN and CDR2 SYDVKM. CDR3 length equals 14 residues. CDR3 amino acids: CASSLSSGYNEQFF. DNA of the CDR3: TGTGCCAGCAGTTTATCATCGGGGTACAATGAGCAGTTCTTC.

The J gene is TRBJ2-7, the V gene TRBV7-2, with 10 bases aligning to TRBD2. Germline-derived CDR1 and CDR2 are SGHTA and FQGNSA. J was trimmed by 9 bases and V by 3 bases; bases with no gene match: 5. The CDR3 sequence is 13 residues long. This CDR3 is CASSLSGRALQYF. The CDR3 DNA follows: TGTGCCAGCAGCTTGAGCGGGAGGGCCCTGCAGTACTTC.

Details on this clone: Other DNA sequences of this sample code for an identical CDR3. The chain recombines TRBV28 with TRBJ1-1; D is uncertain. V lost 3 bases to trimming and J lost 0 bases, with 5 bases between them. Germline assignment: CDR1 MDHEN and CDR2 SYDVKM. This CDR3 is built from 13 residues. The CDR3 DNA follows: TGTGCCAGCAGTTTCTTGATGAACACTGAAGCTTTCTTT. Protein product: CASSFLMNTEAFF.

In regard to this clone: Mismatch with germline at one junction end may stem from a read error. The chain is built from TRBV19 and TRBJ1-1, with D perhaps TRBD1 (5 bases). Germline CDR1 reads LNHDA; CDR2 reads SQIVND (reference sequence). The CDR3 has 16 amino acids. The CDR3, as DNA: TGTGCCAGTAGTTTAGATCCGGGGGTAGTGAGGACTGAAGCTTTCTTT. Translated, it gives CASSLDPGVVRTEAFF.

In this sample, this clone turned up once. The chain links TRBV10-3 to TRBJ2-2; tentatively, D is TRBD2 (5 bases). The V and J ends lost 6 bases and 12 bases respectively, with 20 bases between them. Per the germline V gene, CDR1 is ENHRY and CDR2 is SYGVKD. The CDR3 spans 14 residues. The CDR3 spells CAIRKGARSIQLFF. CDR3 coding DNA: TGTGCCATCAGGAAGGGAGCCCGCTCCATACAGCTGTTTTTT.

The V gene is TRBV7-9, the J gene TRBJ2-5; D not certain. Germline CDR1 and CDR2: SEHNR and FQNEAQ (reference sequence). V was pared by 1 base and J by 1 base, with 7 bases between. The CDR3 contains 14 residues. CDR3 DNA: TGTGCCAGCAGCTTAGTGGTCAGCCAAGAGACCCAGTACTTC. It yields the protein CASSLVVSQETQYF.

The rearrangement uses TRBV7-9 and TRBJ1-2; the D gene is possibly TRBD1 (5 bases). The CDR3 covers 15 residues. The germline V and J ends were trimmed by 3 bases and 3 bases, with 14 bases remaining between them. Germline V CDR1 and CDR2: SEHNR, FQNEAQ (reference sequence). In DNA form, the CDR3 reads TGTGCCAGCAGCTTCCCCAGGGTCTCGGACTATGGCTACACCTTC. Its translation is CASSFPRVSDYGYTF.

J is TRBJ2-3 and V is TRBV19, with a possible D match to TRBD2 (6 bases). The CDR3 totals 14 residues. The germline gives CDR1 LNHDA, CDR2 SQIVND (reference sequence). The ends were cut back, 9 bases at V and 4 bases at J, with 17 bases in the middle. In DNA, the CDR3 is TGTGCCAGCCGTTTGAGGGGAGGCTCAGATACGCAGTATTTT. This encodes CASRLRGGSDTQYF.

Worth noting for this clone: Other nucleotide sequences in the sample specify the same CDR3. This chain uses TRBV9 with TRBJ2-7; 7 positions agree with TRBD2. Germline CDR1 SGDLS, CDR2 YYNGEE. The CDR3 is made up of 14 amino acids. J gave up 3 bases and V 2 bases, and 5 bases lay outside the gene matches. The CDR3 spells CASSVGREDYEQYF. CDR3 bases: TGTGCCAGCAGCGTTGGCCGGGAGGACTACGAGCAGTACTTC.

This chain uses TRBV29-1 with TRBJ2-3; D is undetermined. Germline CDR1 reads SQVTM; CDR2 reads ANQGSEA. V dropped 3 bases and J dropped 2 bases, with 12 bases sitting between them. CDR3 size: 14 residues. The CDR3 DNA reads TGCAGCGTTGATGGTTCCACGAACACAGATACGCAGTATTTT. It specifies CSVDGSTNTDTQYF.

The V gene is TRBV4-1, the J gene TRBJ2-1; D may be TRBD2 (6 bases). Per germline, CDR1 MGHRA and CDR2 YSYEKL. CDR3 length: 16 amino acids. V lost 1 base to trimming and J lost 5 bases, with 15 bases between them. CDR3 residues: CASSQVSRERHNEQFF. Here the CDR3 DNA reads TGCGCCAGCAGCCAAGTGAGTCGGGAGAGGCACAATGAGCAGTTCTTC.

The chain employs TRBV5-3 and TRBJ2-7, with D perhaps being TRBD1 or TRBD2 (6 bases each). TRBV5-3 is designated an ORF whose function remains uncertain. This CDR3 contains 16 residues. Trimming took off 8 bases at V and 6 bases at J, with 27 bases between the two ends. CDR3 region: CARETKPQGTGGEQYF. DNA of the CDR3: TGTGCCAGGGAAACCAAGCCGCAGGGGACCGGGGGCGAGCAGTACTTC.